This T cell receptor (beta chain) was sequenced in a study of blood T cell repertoires in COVID-19. On the study more broadly: Some COVID-19 samples were acute and others convalescent; all came from the United States, Italy and Spain.

In the original processing: The authors estimated nucleated cell counts from reference gene primer amplification. The method was immunoSEQ multiplex PCR; TCRdb's version includes in-frame clones alone and lacks a portion of them. The V and J calls and clone size were taken over from that table, and D and trimming were inferred from the DNA. Of hundreds of thousands of clones in the sample, 90% to 95% were seen once. Recovered status in Cohort 3 required two negative PCRs, clearance, or symptom resolution. The germline V gene has CDR1 MNHEY and CDR2 SVGAGI. The length of the CDR3 is 13 residues. Trimming pared 6 bases from V and 3 bases from J, leaving 12 bases between.

The receptor's source is a woman younger than 35 who had recovered from COVID-19. Sequencing used PBMCs or T cells enriched from blood (not recorded which). J is TRBJ2-7 and V is TRBV6-5; unclear D gene. The CDR3 protein is CASREPQLYEQYF. The CDR3 DNA follows: TGTGCCAGCAGAGAGCCACAGCTCTACGAGCAGTACTTC.